These T cell receptor beta chains were read from a single sample in a study of blood T cell repertoires in COVID-19. TCRdb keeps only in-frame clones here, not all; method: immunoSEQ multiplex PCR. This sample has 45,000 to 55,000 clones, with roughly 79% found just once. The sample taken for sequencing was peripheral blood. These receptors all come from a human donor with active or convalescent COVID-19. The donor label of this sample is uncertain. Both conserved end residues are trimmed from each CDR3. The D gene is left open where the match is weak.

cdr3_length: 14; v_call: TRBV5-1; d_call: TRBD1; cdr3_aa: ASSPGQGASNQPQH
cdr3_length: 15; v_call: TRBV12-2; d_call: .; cdr3_aa: ASRLAVLAGHTDTQY
cdr3_length: 11; v_call: TRBV12-3/TRBV12-4; d_call: .; cdr3_aa: ASSFGYTYEQY
cdr3_length: 13; v_call: TRBV9; d_call: TRBD2; cdr3_aa: ASSVGLAGSYEQY
cdr3_length: 12; v_call: TRBV27; d_call: .; cdr3_aa: ASSSAGRGNEQF
cdr3_length: 13; v_call: TRBV27; d_call: .; cdr3_aa: ASSGLYSGANVLT
cdr3_length: 13; v_call: TRBV6-5; d_call: TRBD2; cdr3_aa: ASSRRDYRRETQY
cdr3_length: 13; v_call: TRBV27; d_call: .; cdr3_aa: ASSPTRAASGTQY
cdr3_length: 11; v_call: TRBV7-9; d_call: .; cdr3_aa: ASSRTPGSPLH
cdr3_length: 11; v_call: TRBV27; d_call: .; cdr3_aa: ASSFVQGVDYT
cdr3_length: 11; v_call: TRBV6-4; d_call: .; cdr3_aa: ASSDLPGYEQY
cdr3_length: 17; v_call: TRBV6-2/TRBV6-3; d_call: TRBD2; cdr3_aa: ASSYVLGTSGRAENEQF
cdr3_length: 13; v_call: TRBV28; d_call: TRBD1; cdr3_aa: ASSLTGSSNQPQH
cdr3_length: 11; v_call: TRBV30; d_call: TRBD1; cdr3_aa: AWRQGYVYGYT
cdr3_length: 10; v_call: TRBV21-1; d_call: .; cdr3_aa: ASSAGRQPQH
cdr3_length: 14; v_call: TRBV10-1; d_call: TRBD2; cdr3_aa: ASSESGTSGNNEQF
cdr3_length: 12; v_call: TRBV24-1; d_call: TRBD1; cdr3_aa: ATSERTGRYGYT
cdr3_length: 12; v_call: TRBV19; d_call: .; cdr3_aa: ASSIRARASPLH
cdr3_length: 14; v_call: TRBV5-1; d_call: TRBD2; cdr3_aa: ASRPTGAGGGETQY
cdr3_length: 12; v_call: TRBV7-2; d_call: .; cdr3_aa: ASSLERGNQPQH
cdr3_length: 10; v_call: TRBV19; d_call: .; cdr3_aa: ASSHWGVEAF
cdr3_length: 13; v_call: TRBV7-2; d_call: .; cdr3_aa: ASSFRGSFRDEQF
cdr3_length: 14; v_call: TRBV19; d_call: .; cdr3_aa: ATRELVLHSNQPQH
cdr3_length: 14; v_call: TRBV9; d_call: .; cdr3_aa: ASSVDQAGGSNIQY
cdr3_length: 12; v_call: TRBV19; d_call: .; cdr3_aa: ASRFLAGGEKLF
cdr3_length: 13; v_call: TRBV6-6; d_call: TRBD1; cdr3_aa: ASRTGTGAGETQY
cdr3_length: 11; v_call: TRBV28; d_call: TRBD2; cdr3_aa: ASLGLNTDTQY
cdr3_length: 11; v_call: TRBV6-6; d_call: TRBD1; cdr3_aa: ASTPGQGNTIY
cdr3_length: 14; v_call: TRBV21-1; d_call: .; cdr3_aa: ASSKALWGVVEKLF
cdr3_length: 11; v_call: TRBV11-3; d_call: .; cdr3_aa: ASSLQASETQY
cdr3_length: 15; v_call: TRBV27; d_call: .; cdr3_aa: ASSFRSRGPLTSEQY
cdr3_length: 14; v_call: TRBV5-4; d_call: .; cdr3_aa: ASSLASSSYNSPLH
cdr3_length: 13; v_call: TRBV18; d_call: TRBD1; cdr3_aa: ASSVDRIETNTIY
cdr3_length: 11; v_call: TRBV7-2; d_call: .; cdr3_aa: ASSLSVLWEQY
cdr3_length: 12; v_call: TRBV30; d_call: .; cdr3_aa: AWNKQGGNQPQH
cdr3_length: 12; v_call: TRBV30; d_call: .; cdr3_aa: AWSEEGIGDEQY
cdr3_length: 13; v_call: TRBV6-5; d_call: .; cdr3_aa: ASSYSMQGGQPQH
cdr3_length: 13; v_call: TRBV11-3; d_call: TRBD2; cdr3_aa: ASSPGGGGSFEQY
cdr3_length: 12; v_call: TRBV15; d_call: TRBD2; cdr3_aa: ATSRGGVTDTQY
cdr3_length: 16; v_call: TRBV7-2; d_call: .; cdr3_aa: ASSPAGTRPGGNSPLH
cdr3_length: 13; v_call: TRBV14; d_call: .; cdr3_aa: ASSQGQRTNEKLF
cdr3_length: 16; v_call: TRBV4-1; d_call: TRBD2; cdr3_aa: ASSQDWGTSGRAGELF
cdr3_length: 12; v_call: TRBV27; d_call: .; cdr3_aa: ASSSPLSADTQY
cdr3_length: 15; v_call: TRBV28; d_call: TRBD1; cdr3_aa: AIHSGGRILSNSPLH
cdr3_length: 10; v_call: TRBV28; d_call: .; cdr3_aa: ATEGGPRGYT
cdr3_length: 12; v_call: TRBV2; d_call: TRBD1; cdr3_aa: ASRGQGSNQPQH
cdr3_length: 12; v_call: TRBV5-6; d_call: TRBD2; cdr3_aa: ASSKASGRHEQY
cdr3_length: 13; v_call: TRBV3-1/TRBV3-2; d_call: TRBD1; cdr3_aa: ASSRTTGGTDTQY
cdr3_length: 13; v_call: TRBV19; d_call: .; cdr3_aa: ASSEIRGHTHEQY
cdr3_length: 12; v_call: TRBV3-1/TRBV3-2; d_call: .; cdr3_aa: ASSQSQGRNTIY
cdr3_length: 13; v_call: TRBV11-2; d_call: TRBD1; cdr3_aa: ASSVRTGGYTEAF
cdr3_length: 7; v_call: TRBV29-1; d_call: .; cdr3_aa: SVEGGYT
cdr3_length: 13; v_call: TRBV7-2; d_call: TRBD1; cdr3_aa: ASSLIGAGGEKLF
cdr3_length: 12; v_call: TRBV6-2/TRBV6-3; d_call: .; cdr3_aa: ASSLYAGDTEAF